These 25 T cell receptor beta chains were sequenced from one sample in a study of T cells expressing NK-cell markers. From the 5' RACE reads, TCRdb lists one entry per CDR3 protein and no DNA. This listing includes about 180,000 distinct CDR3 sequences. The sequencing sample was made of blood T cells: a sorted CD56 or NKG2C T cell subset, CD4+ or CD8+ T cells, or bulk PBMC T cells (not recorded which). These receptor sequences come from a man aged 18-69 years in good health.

CDR3 protein: CASSWTAYNEQFF. V usage is TRBV5-5 and J usage is TRBJ2-1; the D call of TRBD1 rests on TCRdb alone, since no DNA is present to check it. From germline, CDR1 is SGHKS and CDR2 YYEKEE (reference sequence). The CDR3 covers 13 residues.

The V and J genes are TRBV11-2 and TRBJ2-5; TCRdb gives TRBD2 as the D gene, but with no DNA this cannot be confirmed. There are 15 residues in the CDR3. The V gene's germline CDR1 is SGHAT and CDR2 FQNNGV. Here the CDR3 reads CASSRAVAGEETQYF.

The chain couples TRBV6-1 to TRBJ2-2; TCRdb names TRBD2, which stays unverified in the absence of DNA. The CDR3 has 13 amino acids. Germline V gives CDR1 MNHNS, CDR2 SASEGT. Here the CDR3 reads CASPGEGTGELFF.

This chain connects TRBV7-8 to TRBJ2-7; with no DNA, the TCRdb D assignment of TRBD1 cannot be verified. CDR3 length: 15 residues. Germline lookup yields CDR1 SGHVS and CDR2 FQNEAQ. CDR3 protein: CASSPGLVRSYEQYF.

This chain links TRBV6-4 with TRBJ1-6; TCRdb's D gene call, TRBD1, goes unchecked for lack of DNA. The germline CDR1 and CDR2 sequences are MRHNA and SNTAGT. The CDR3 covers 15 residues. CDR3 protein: CASSDGRGENSPLHF.

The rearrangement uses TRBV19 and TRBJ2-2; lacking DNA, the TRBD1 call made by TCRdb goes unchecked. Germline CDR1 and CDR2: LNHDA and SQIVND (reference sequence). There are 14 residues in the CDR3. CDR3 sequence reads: CASSSGGWPGELFF.

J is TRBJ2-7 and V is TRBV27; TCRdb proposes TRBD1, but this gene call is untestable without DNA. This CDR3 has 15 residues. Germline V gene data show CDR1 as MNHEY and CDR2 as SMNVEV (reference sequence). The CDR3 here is CASSLSAGGWDEQYF.

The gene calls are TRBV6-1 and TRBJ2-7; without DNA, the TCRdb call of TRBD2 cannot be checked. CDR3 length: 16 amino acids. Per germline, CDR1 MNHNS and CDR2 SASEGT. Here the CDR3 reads CASSALTSGVIYEQYF.

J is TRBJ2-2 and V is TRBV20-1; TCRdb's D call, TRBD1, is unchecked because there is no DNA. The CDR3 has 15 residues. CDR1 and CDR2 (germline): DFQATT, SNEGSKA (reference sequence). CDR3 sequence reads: CSARDRGRSTGELFF.

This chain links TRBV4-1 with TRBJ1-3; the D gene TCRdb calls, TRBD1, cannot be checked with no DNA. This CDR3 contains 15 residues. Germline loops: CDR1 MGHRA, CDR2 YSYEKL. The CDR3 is CASGSGTLSGNTIYF.

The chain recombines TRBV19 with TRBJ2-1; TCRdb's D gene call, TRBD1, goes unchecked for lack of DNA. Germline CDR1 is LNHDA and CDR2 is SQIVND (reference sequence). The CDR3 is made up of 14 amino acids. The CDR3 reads CASTTRGPNNEQFF.

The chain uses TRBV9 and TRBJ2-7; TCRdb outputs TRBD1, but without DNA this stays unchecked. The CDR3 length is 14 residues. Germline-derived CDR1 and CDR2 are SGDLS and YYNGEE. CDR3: CASSVAGTELEQYF.

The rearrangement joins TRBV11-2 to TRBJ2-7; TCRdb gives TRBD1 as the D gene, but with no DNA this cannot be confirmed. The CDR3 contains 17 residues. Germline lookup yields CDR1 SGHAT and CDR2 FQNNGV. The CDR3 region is CASSLGTGGLHSYEQYF.

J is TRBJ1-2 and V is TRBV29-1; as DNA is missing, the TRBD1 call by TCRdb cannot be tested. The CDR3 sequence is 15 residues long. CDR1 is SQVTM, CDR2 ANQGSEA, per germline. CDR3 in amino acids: CSVAVRDRAFSGYTF. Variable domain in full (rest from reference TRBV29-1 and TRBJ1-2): SAVISQKPSRDICQRGTSLTIQCQVDSQVTMMFWYRQQPGQSLTLIATANQGSEATYESGFVIDKFPISRPNLTFSTLTVSNMSPEDSSIYLCSVAVRDRAFSGYTFGSGTRLTVV.

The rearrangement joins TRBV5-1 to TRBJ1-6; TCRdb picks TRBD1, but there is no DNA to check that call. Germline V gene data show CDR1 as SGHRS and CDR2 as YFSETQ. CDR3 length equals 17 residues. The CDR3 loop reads CASSQGTGVTYNSPLHF.

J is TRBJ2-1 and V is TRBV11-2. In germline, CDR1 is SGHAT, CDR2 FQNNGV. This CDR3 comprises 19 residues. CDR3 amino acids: CASSIDPAHVVSPYNEQFF.

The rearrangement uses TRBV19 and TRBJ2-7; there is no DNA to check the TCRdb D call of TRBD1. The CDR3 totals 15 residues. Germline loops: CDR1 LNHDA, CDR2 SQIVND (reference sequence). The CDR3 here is CASSTDRDGPYEQYF.

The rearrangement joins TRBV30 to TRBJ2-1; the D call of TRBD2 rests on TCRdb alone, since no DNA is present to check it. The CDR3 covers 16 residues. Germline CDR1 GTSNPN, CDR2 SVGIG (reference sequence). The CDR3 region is CAWTSLPSGKYNEQFF.

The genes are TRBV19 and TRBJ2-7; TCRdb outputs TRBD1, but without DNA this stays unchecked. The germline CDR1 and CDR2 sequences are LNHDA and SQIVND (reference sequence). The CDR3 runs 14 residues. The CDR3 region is CASSVTRGKNEQYF.

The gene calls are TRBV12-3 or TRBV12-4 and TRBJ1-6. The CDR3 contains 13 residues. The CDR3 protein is CASSLIGNSPLHF.

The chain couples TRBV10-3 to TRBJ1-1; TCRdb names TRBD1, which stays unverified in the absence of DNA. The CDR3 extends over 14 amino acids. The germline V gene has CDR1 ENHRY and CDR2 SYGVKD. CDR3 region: CAISENPGVYEAFF.

CDR3 loop: CASSPGQGFMNTEAFF. The genes are TRBV14 and TRBJ1-1; TCRdb's D call, TRBD1, is unchecked because there is no DNA. Germline CDR1 SGHDN, CDR2 FVKESK. This CDR3 has 16 residues.

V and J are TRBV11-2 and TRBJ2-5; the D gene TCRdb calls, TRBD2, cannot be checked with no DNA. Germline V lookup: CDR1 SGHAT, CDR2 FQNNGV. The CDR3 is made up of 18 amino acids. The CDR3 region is CASSSGLAGGPYFETQYF.

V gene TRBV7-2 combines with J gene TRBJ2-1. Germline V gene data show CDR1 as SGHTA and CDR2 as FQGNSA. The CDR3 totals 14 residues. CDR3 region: CASSVTAGYNEQFF.

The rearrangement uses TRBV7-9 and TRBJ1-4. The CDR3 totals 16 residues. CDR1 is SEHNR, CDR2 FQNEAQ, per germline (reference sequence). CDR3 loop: CASSLGSLATNEKLFF.